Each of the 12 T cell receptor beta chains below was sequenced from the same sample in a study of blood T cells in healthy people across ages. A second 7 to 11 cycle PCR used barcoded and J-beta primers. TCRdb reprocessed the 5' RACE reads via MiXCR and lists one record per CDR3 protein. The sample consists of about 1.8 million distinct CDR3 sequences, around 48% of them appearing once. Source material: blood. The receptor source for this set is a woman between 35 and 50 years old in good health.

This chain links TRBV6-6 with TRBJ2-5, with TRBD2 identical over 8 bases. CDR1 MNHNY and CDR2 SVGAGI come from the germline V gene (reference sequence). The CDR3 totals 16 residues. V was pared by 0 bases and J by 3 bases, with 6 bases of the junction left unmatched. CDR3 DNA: TGTGCCAGCAGTTACTCGTTGACGGGAGGGAAAGAGACCCAGTACTTC. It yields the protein CASSYSLTGGKETQYF.

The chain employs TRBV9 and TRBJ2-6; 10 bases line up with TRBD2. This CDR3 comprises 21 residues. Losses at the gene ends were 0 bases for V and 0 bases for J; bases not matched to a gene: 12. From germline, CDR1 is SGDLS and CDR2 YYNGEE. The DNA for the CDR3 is TGTGCCAGCAGCGTAGGGGTTAAAGTAGCGGGGGGATACTCTGGGGCCAACGTCCTGACTTTC. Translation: CASSVGVKVAGGYSGANVLTF.

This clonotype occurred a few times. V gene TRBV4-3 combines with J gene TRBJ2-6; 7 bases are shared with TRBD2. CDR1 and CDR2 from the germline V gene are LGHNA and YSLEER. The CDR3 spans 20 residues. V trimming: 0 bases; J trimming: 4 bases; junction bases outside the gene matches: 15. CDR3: CASSQDDQAGTLLGANVLTF. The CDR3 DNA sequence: TGCGCCAGCAGCCAAGATGACCAAGCGGGGACCCTTCTCGGGGCCAACGTCCTGACTTTC.

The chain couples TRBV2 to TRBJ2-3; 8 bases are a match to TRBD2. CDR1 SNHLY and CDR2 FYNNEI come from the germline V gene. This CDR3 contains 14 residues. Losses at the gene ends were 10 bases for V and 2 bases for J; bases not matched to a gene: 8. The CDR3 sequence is CATTLGLDTDTQYF. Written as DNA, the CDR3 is TGTGCCACCACTTTGGGACTAGACACAGATACGCAGTATTTT.

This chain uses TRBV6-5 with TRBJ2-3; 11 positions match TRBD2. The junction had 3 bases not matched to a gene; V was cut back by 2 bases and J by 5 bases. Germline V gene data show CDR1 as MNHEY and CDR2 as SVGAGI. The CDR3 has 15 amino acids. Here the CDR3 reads CASSYLAGGIDTQYF. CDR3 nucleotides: TGTGCCAGCAGTTACCTAGCGGGGGGTATAGATACGCAGTATTTT.

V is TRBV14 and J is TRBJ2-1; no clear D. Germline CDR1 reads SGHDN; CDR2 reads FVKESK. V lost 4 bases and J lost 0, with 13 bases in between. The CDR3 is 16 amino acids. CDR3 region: CASSLQPVSSYNEQFF. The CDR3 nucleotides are TGTGCCAGCAGCCTCCAGCCCGTCAGCTCCTACAATGAGCAGTTCTTC.

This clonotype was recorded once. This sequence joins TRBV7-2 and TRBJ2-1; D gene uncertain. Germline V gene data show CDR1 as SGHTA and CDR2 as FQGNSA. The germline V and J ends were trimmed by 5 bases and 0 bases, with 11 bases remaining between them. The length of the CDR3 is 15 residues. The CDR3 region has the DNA TGTGCCAGCAGCCGAGCCCAAAGCTCCTACAATGAGCAGTTCTTC. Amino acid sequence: CASSRAQSSYNEQFF.

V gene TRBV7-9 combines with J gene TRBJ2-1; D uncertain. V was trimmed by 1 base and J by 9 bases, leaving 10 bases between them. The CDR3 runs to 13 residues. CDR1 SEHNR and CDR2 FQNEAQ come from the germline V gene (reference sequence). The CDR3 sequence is CASSLVTASEQFF. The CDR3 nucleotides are TGTGCCAGCAGCTTAGTCACCGCCAGTGAGCAGTTCTTC.

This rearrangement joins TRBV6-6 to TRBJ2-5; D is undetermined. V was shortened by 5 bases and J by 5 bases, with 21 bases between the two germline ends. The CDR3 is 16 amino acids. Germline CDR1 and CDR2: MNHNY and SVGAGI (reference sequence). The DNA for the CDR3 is TGTGCCAGCAGTCTACTGGCGACGTCCAGTAAGGAGACCCAGTACTTC. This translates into CASSLLATSSKETQYF.

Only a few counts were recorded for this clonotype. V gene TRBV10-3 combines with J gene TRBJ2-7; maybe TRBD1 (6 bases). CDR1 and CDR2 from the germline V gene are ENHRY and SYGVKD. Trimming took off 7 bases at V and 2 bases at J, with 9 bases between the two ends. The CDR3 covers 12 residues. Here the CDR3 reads CAITTGTYEQYF. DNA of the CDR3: TGTGCCATCACCACAGGGACCTACGAGCAGTACTTC.

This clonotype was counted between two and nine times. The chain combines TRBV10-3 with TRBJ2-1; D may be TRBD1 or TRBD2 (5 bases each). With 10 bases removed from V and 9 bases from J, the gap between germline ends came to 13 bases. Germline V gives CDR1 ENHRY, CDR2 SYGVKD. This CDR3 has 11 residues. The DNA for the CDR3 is TGTGCCACCGGTGGGGGAAGTGAGCAGTTCTTC. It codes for CATGGGSEQFF.

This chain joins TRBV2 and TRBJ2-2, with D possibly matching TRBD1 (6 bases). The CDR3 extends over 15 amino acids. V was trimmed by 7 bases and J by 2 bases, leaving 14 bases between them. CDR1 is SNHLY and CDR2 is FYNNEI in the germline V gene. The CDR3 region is CASTPRGYNTGELFF. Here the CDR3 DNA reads TGTGCCAGCACTCCCAGGGGCTACAACACCGGGGAGCTGTTTTTT. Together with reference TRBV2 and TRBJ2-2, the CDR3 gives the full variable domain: EPEVTQTPSHQVTQMGQEVILRCVPISNHLYFYWYRQILGQKVEFLVSFYNNEISEKSEIFDDQFSVERPDGSNFTLKIRSTKLEDSAMYFCASTPRGYNTGELFFGEGSRLTVL.